This is a list of T cell receptor beta chains from one sample in a study of monozygotic twins with inflammatory bowel disease. TCRdb derives one entry per CDR3 protein from the 5' RACE reads, leaving out DNA. Recorded for this sample: under 200,000 distinct CDR3 sequences. The specimen sequenced was blood. Receptor source: a human donor with ulcerative colitis or Crohn's disease, or a healthy co-twin of an affected twin (not recorded which). Each CDR3 is given with its conserved first and last residue.

V gene	J gene	CDR3 protein
TRBV28	TRBJ2-7	CASSPNRDFSYEQYF
TRBV3-1	TRBJ2-2	CASSQPGVAGIAGELFF
TRBV5-1	TRBJ1-6	CASSPDRRNNSPLHF
TRBV20-1	TRBJ1-2	CSATWGAYGYTF
TRBV11-3	TRBJ2-1	CASSESSYNEQFF
TRBV9	TRBJ2-3	CASSVSGRGTAVGTDTQYF
TRBV7-8	TRBJ2-7	CASSSGLFYEQYF
TRBV30	TRBJ2-1	CAWTRTQPNEQFF
TRBV11-2	TRBJ2-1	CASSLLHRENNEQFF
TRBV12-3/TRBV12-4	TRBJ2-7	CASGRTSSYEQYF
TRBV11-2	TRBJ2-1	CASSLVRGTSGNEQFF
TRBV5-1	TRBJ2-4	CASSYHFRPEVKNIQYF
TRBV7-9	TRBJ2-5	CASSLLALRETQYF
TRBV13	TRBJ1-4	CASSLGDNEKLFF
TRBV6-5	TRBJ1-1	CASINPFSLNTEAFF
TRBV29-1	TRBJ1-1	CSVESRGPGTEAFF
TRBV7-9	TRBJ2-7	CASSGPRTEPYEQYF
TRBV20-1	TRBJ1-1	CSARVLRASPMNTEAFF
TRBV18	TRBJ1-5	CASSPDRGFFQPQHF
TRBV7-9	TRBJ2-7	CAVETGGSYEQYF
TRBV25-1	TRBJ2-1	CASSEMGLLYNEQFF
TRBV27	TRBJ2-1	CASGTAAYNEQFF
TRBV28	TRBJ2-1	CASSFLSRRMEEQFF
TRBV6-5	TRBJ2-7	CASRLDSSYEQYF
TRBV29-1	TRBJ2-7	CSVEELGVEQYF
TRBV7-9	TRBJ2-3	CASSPPGQGSDTQYF
TRBV5-1	TRBJ2-7	CASSLTGTGGHEQYF
TRBV29-1	TRBJ2-2	CSVRGVNTGELFF
TRBV3-1	TRBJ2-7	CASSQGGRNEQYF
TRBV6-5	TRBJ2-1	CASTPPRGGAANEQFF
TRBV5-4	TRBJ2-3	CASSFGLAGVSSTDTQYF
TRBV2	TRBJ1-5	CASSEPLGSEYSNQPQHF
TRBV4-2	TRBJ2-1	CASSQEAQRSSGRADEQFF
TRBV29-1	TRBJ2-2	CSASDRGINTGELFF
TRBV12-3/TRBV12-4	TRBJ1-5	CASSLGSVGQPQHF
TRBV5-1	TRBJ2-7	CASGPAQGEQYF
TRBV5-1	TRBJ1-4	CASSEQGANEKLFF
TRBV10-3	TRBJ1-1	CAISDVGTVAFF
TRBV20-1	TRBJ1-5	CSAPTGAANQPQHF
TRBV5-4	TRBJ2-7	CASSLSGGLEEQYF